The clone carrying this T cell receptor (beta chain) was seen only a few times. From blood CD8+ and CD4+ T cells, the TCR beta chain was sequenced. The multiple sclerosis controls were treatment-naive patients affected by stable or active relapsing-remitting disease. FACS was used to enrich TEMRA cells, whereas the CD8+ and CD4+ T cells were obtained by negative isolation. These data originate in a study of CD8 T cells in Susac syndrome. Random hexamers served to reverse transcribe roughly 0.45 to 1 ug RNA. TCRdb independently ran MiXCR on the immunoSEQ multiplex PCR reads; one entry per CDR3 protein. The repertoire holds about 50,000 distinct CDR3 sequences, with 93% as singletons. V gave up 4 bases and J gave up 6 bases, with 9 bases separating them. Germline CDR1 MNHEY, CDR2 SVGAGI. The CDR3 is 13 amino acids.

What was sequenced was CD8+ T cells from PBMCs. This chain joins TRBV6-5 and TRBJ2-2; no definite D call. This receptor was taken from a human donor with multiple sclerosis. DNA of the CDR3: TGTGCCAGCAGTTTTAGTGAATCCGGGGAGCTGTTTTTT. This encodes CASSFSESGELFF.